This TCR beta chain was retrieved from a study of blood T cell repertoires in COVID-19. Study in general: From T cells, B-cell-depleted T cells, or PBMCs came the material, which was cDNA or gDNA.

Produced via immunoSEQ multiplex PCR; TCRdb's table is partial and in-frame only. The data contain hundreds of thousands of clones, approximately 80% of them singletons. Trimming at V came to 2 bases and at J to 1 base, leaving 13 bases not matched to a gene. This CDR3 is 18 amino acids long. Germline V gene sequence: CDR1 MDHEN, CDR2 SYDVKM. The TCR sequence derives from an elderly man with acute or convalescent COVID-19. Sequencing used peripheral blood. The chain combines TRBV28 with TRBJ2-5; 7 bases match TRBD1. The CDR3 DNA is TGTGCCAGCAGTTTAAGGTCTCCGGCCAGGGGGACCCAAGAGACCCAGTACTTC. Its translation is CASSLRSPARGTQETQYF. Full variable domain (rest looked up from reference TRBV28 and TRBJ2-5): DVKVTQSSRYLVKRTGEKVFLECVQDMDHENMFWYRQDPGLGLRLIYFSYDVKMKEKGDIPEGYSVSREKKERFSLILESASTNQTSMYLCASSLRSPARGTQETQYFGPGTRLLVL.